This TCR beta chain was sequenced for a study of shared clonotypes between healthy human individuals. The CDR3 contains 13 residues. V gave up 6 bases and J gave up 5 bases; unmatched junction bases: 6. The germline CDR1 and CDR2 sequences are MNHEY and SVGAGI. The repertoire was sequenced with immunoSEQ multiplex PCR; TCRdb's copy has only in-frame clones and lacks some. The sample has about 1.1 million clones; about 80% are singletons. Study-wide points: The sharing of approximately 4.6% of naive CD4 clonotypes was seen across several donors. Sequencing of the sorted subsets was shown by rarefaction to be incomplete despite large depth. Lower generation probabilities were found for non-shared clonotypes than for those shared by all four donors. The diversity represented, both genetic and in exposure history, was limited by few donors.

Note on this clone: Its antigen is undetermined. The sample has other DNA sequences that encode this CDR3 too.

The chain couples TRBV6-5 to TRBJ1-2; TRBD1 matches 7 bases. This TCR was recovered from a man between 18 and 35 years old in good health. Some clones in this sample may be carry-over from other donors' samples. What was sequenced was memory CD4+ T cells from PBMCs. Indicated subset: CD45RA-negative fraction. Here the CDR3 reads CASRRDSNYGYTF. CDR3 nucleotide sequence: TGTGCCAGCAGACGGGACAGCAATTATGGCTACACCTTC.